A selection of T cell receptor beta chains follows, all from one sample in a study of blood T cell repertoires in COVID-19. Assay used: immunoSEQ multiplex PCR; TCRdb lists only in-frame clones, some missing. The top ten clones hold around 1.9% of a sample with a few hundred thousand clones, roughly 86% of them seen once. The sample consisted of PBMCs or T cells enriched from blood (not recorded which). The receptors stem from a man aged 40-49 years in a cohort exposed to, infected with or recovered from COVID-19 (not recorded which). The CDR3 runs from the conserved cysteine through the conserved F or W. The D gene is left open where the match is weak. Size is omitted from some rows. Given values are once, few, many or a class for expanded clones.

j_gene	d_gene	v_gene	abundance	CDR3nt	CDR3aa
TRBJ2-7	-	TRBV27	-	TGTGCCAGCAGTCGGGACTCCGTCTCCTACGAGCAGTACTTC	CASSRDSVSYEQYF
TRBJ1-2	-	TRBV10-2	-	TGCGCCAGCAGTGATAAGCATGGCTACACCTTC	CASSDKHGYTF
TRBJ1-1	-	TRBV30	-	TGTGCCTGGACAAGGGGCCCTGAAGCTTTCTTT	CAWTRGPEAFF
TRBJ1-5	-	TRBV5-1	-	TGCGCCAGCAGCTTGGAGAGGGGCAATCAGCCCCAGCATTTT	CASSLERGNQPQHF
TRBJ1-3	-	TRBV11-2	-	TGTGCCAGCAGCGCACCGGGACTGCGGAACACCATATATTTT	CASSAPGLRNTIYF
TRBJ2-7	TRBD2	TRBV2	-	TGTGCCAGCAGTGAAAGGTCTAGCGGGAGCCACGAGCAGTACTTC	CASSERSSGSHEQYF
TRBJ1-6	-	TRBV7-9	few	TGTGCCAGCAGCCAAATTCAGGGCCTGGGCTACTTT	CASSQIQGLGYF
TRBJ1-1	-	TRBV5-1	-	TGCGCCAGCAGCTTGTTTATGACAGTCAACACTGAAGCTTTCTTT	CASSLFMTVNTEAFF
TRBJ1-2	-	TRBV24-1	-	TGTGCCACCAGTGACTTGTGGCAGGGGCACGGCTACACCTTC	CATSDLWQGHGYTF
TRBJ2-7	TRBD2	TRBV18	-	TGTGCCAGCTCAGTCCTCCGACTAGCGGGAGGCACCTACGAGCAGTACTTC	CASSVLRLAGGTYEQYF
TRBJ2-1	TRBD1	TRBV5-4	-	TGTGCCAGCAGCCAACCGGGACAGGGGTACAATGAGCAGTTCTTC	CASSQPGQGYNEQFF
TRBJ1-2	-	TRBV5-4	-	TGTGCCAGCAGTGGAAAATCACGGACTCTAACTAACTATGGCTACACCTTC	CASSGKSRTLTNYGYTF
TRBJ2-3	-	TRBV6-4	-	TGTGCCAGCAGTCCCGAGTTCTCCTCAGATACGCAGTATTTT	CASSPEFSSDTQYF
TRBJ2-1	TRBD2	TRBV18	-	TGTGCCAGCTCACCACCTAGCGGGAGGGGAAATGAGCAGTTCTTC	CASSPPSGRGNEQFF
TRBJ1-1	TRBD1	TRBV27	-	TGTGCCAGCAGTCCTTACCGGGACAGAAACACTGAAGCTTTCTTT	CASSPYRDRNTEAFF
TRBJ1-1	-	TRBV29-1	-	TGCAGCGTTGAAGTTAAACCGACGGGTAACACTGAAGCTTTCTTT	CSVEVKPTGNTEAFF
TRBJ1-5	-	TRBV2	-	TGTGCCAGCAGTGACTTTATCGTTAGCCATCAGCCCCAGCATTTT	CASSDFIVSHQPQHF
TRBJ2-1	TRBD2	TRBV4-2	few	TGTGCCAGCAGCCAAGATCTCGGGACTAGCGGTAATGAGCAGTTCTTC	CASSQDLGTSGNEQFF